What follows describes a single T cell receptor beta chain. Looked up from germline, CDR1 is SGHTA and CDR2 is FQGNSA. This CDR3 contains 15 residues. The trim removed 3 bases at V and 5 bases at J, leaving 4 bases unmatched. The record originates from a study of blood T cell repertoires in COVID-19. Sequencing was performed with immunoSEQ multiplex PCR; in TCRdb, only in-frame clones are kept and a portion is missing. The sample includes more than 95,000 clones, roughly four fifths seen only once; the top ten take 17%. The receptor's source is a young man with COVID-19, enrolled during active disease. The sequenced material came from peripheral blood. The chain joins TRBV7-2 to TRBJ2-5; 12 bases line up with TRBD2. The CDR3 DNA follows: TGTGCCAGCAGCTTTGTCGGGACTAGCGGGGAGACCCAGTACTTC. Translating gives CASSFVGTSGETQYF.